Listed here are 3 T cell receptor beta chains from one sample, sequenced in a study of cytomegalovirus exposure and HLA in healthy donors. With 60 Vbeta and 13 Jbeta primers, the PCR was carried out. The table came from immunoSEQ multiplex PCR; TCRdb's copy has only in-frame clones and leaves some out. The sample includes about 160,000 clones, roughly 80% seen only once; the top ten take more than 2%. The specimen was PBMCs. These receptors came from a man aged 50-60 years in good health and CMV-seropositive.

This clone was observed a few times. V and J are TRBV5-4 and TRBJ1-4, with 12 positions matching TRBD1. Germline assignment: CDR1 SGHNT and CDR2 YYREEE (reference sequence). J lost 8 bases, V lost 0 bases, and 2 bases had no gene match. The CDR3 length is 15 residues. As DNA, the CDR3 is TGTGCCAGCAGCTTGGGGGGGACAGGGGGCGAAAAACTGTTTTTT. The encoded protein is CASSLGGTGGEKLFF.

In DNA form, the CDR3 reads TGTGCCAGTACCCCCACTTTGGACAGGGGGTTCACAGATACGCAGTATTTT. Translation: CASTPTLDRGFTDTQYF. The chain couples TRBV2 to TRBJ2-3; TRBD1 aligns across 10 bases. Per the germline V gene, CDR1 is SNHLY and CDR2 is FYNNEI. With 9 bases clipped from V and 2 bases from J, the junction kept 14 bases outside the gene matches. The CDR3 length is 17 residues.

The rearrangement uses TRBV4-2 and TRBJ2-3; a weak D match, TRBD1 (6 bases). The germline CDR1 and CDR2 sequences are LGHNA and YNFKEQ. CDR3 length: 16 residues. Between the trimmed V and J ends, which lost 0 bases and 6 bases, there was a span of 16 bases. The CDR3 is CASSQDVQRQGDTQYF. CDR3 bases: TGTGCCAGCAGCCAAGACGTCCAGCGTCAGGGGGATACGCAGTATTTT.